This T cell receptor (beta chain) was profiled in a study of blood T cell repertoires in COVID-19. About the study: The United States, Italy and Spain were the sources of the acute and convalescent COVID-19 samples. Nucleic acid was either cDNA or gDNA, and it came from T cells, B-cell-depleted T cells, or PBMCs.

Shortly before study entry, within 2 weeks, exposed participants had met a COVID-19 case. The germline CDR1 and CDR2 sequences are KGHSH and LQKENI. The CDR3 runs 14 residues. The ends were cut back, 0 bases at V and 7 bases at J, with 9 bases in the middle. As processed by the authors: Estimation of nucleated cell counts relied on the amplification of reference gene primers. The protocol was immunoSEQ multiplex PCR, while the TCRdb copy is restricted to in-frame clones and leaves out a portion. That table gives V, J and clone size, and the DNA gave D and trimming. The top ten hold 0.86% of the sample, which has 350,000 to 400,000 clones, roughly 92% seen once.

The origin of this receptor is a middle-aged woman who had been exposed to COVID-19. Sequenced input: PBMCs or T cells enriched from blood (not recorded which). The chain links TRBV18 to TRBJ1-4, with D perhaps TRBD1 (6 bases). The CDR3 reads CASSPPGTSEKLFF. CDR3 DNA: TGTGCCAGCTCACCACCGGGGACATCTGAAAAACTGTTTTTT.